The entry below gives a single T cell receptor beta chain sequence along with its context. Its cognate antigen is unknown. These data are taken from a study of cytomegalovirus exposure and HLA in healthy donors. Study-level findings and limits: The study recorded 150 to 200 TCR beta chains that were cytomegalovirus-associated. Specific recognition of CMV antigens was confirmed in vitro for a few chains (all CMV-associated). It was assumed in the presence/absence analyses that sequencing depth was roughly uniform across donors.

PCR was performed using 60 Vbeta and 13 Jbeta primers. Data came from immunoSEQ multiplex PCR; TCRdb stores just in-frame clones and leaves some out. The sample includes some 150,000 clones, 60% to 75% of them seen just once. The germline V gene encodes CDR1 MGHDK and CDR2 SYGVNS. The CDR3 totals 16 residues. J gave up 5 bases and V 3 bases, and 10 bases lay outside the gene matches. This chain connects TRBV25-1 to TRBJ2-5; 9 bases are a match to TRBD1. This TCR derives from a man between 18 and 29 years old in good health and CMV-seronegative. Sequenced input: PBMCs. The DNA of the CDR3 is TGTGCCAGCAGTGAGGGGTTTATACAGGGGGCTGAGACCCAGTACTTC. Its translation is CASSEGFIQGAETQYF. Variable domain in full (rest from reference TRBV25-1 and TRBJ2-5): EADIYQTPRYLVIGTGKKITLECSQTMGHDKMYWYQQDPGMELHLIHYSYGVNSTEKGDLSSESTVSRIRTEHFPLTLESARPSHTSQYLCASSEGFIQGAETQYFGPGTRLLVL.